Listed below are T cell receptor beta chains from one sample, sequenced in a study of OX40 agonist ivuxolimab in advanced cancers. TCRdb keeps only in-frame clones here, not all; method: immunoSEQ multiplex PCR. The top ten hold about 56% of the sample, which has roughly 46,000 clones, over 75% seen once. The sequences come from CD4+ or CD8+ T cells sorted from blood, collected in a trial of the OX40 agonist ivuxolimab. The receptors were gathered from an adult with an advanced solid tumor such as melanoma, head and neck, liver or kidney cancer. Each CDR3 is given with its conserved first and last residue. Each record gives: D gene, J gene, V gene, clone size, CDR3 protein, CDR3 DNA. The D gene is left open where the match is weak. Not every row has a clone size; where given, it reads once, few, many or a size class.

-	TRBJ1-1	TRBV30	once	CAWSDQGRGNTEAFF	TGTGCCTGGAGTGATCAGGGAAGGGGGAACACTGAAGCTTTCTTT
-	TRBJ2-3	TRBV7-2	-	CASSSQSTDTQYF	TGTGCCAGCAGCTCCCAGAGCACAGATACGCAGTATTTT
-	TRBJ2-1	TRBV29-1	-	CSVAGGAIGSNEQFF	TGCAGCGTCGCAGGGGGGGCAATTGGTTCCAATGAGCAGTTCTTC
-	TRBJ2-7	TRBV6-5	-	CASSYTPGGGYEQYF	TGTGCCAGCAGTTACACCCCAGGGGGAGGGTACGAGCAGTACTTC
-	TRBJ1-5	TRBV4-1	-	CASSQALFGAAQPQHF	TGCGCCAGCAGCCAAGCACTATTCGGGGCCGCTCAGCCCCAGCATTTT
-	TRBJ2-3	TRBV10-2	-	CASRIDRTTDTQYF	TGCGCCAGCAGGATCGACAGGACAACAGATACGCAGTATTTT
TRBD2	TRBJ2-1	TRBV4-2	-	CASSPFSGTSGPNEQFF	TGTGCCAGCAGCCCCTTTAGCGGGACTAGCGGGCCCAATGAGCAGTTCTTC
-	TRBJ2-5	TRBV18	-	CASSPTSHQETQYF	TGTGCCAGCTCACCCACCTCTCATCAAGAGACCCAGTACTTC
-	TRBJ1-1	TRBV2	-	CASSDGGAPNTEAFF	TGTGCCAGCAGTGATGGGGGGGCGCCGAACACTGAAGCTTTCTTT
-	TRBJ2-1	TRBV4-3	-	CASSQYRVGNEQFF	TGCGCCAGCAGCCAATACAGGGTCGGCAATGAGCAGTTCTTC
TRBD2	TRBJ2-2	TRBV10-2	-	CASSGGANTGELFF	TGCGCCAGCAGCGGGGGGGCCAACACCGGGGAGCTGTTTTTT
TRBD2	TRBJ2-7	TRBV27	-	CASSWGTSGRDEQYF	TGTGCCAGCAGTTGGGGGACTAGCGGGAGAGATGAGCAGTACTTC
-	TRBJ1-4	TRBV19	-	CASREAGHPLLFF	TGTGCCAGTAGAGAGGCAGGGCACCCTTTATTGTTTTTT
TRBD2	TRBJ2-5	TRBV7-2	-	CASSQLAGEGTQYF	TGTGCCAGCAGCCAACTAGCGGGGGAAGGTACCCAGTACTTC
-	TRBJ2-3	TRBV11-2	-	CASSLGVGLMNTDTQYF	TGTGCCAGCAGCTTGGGGGTTGGACTCATGAACACAGATACGCAGTATTTT
TRBD2	TRBJ2-1	TRBV6-5	-	CAIAGTSAYNEQFF	TGTGCCATCGCCGGGACTAGCGCTTACAATGAGCAGTTCTTC
-	TRBJ1-4	TRBV9	-	CASSVGTQPLGNEKLFF	TGTGCCAGCAGCGTTGGGACGCAACCCCTTGGTAATGAAAAACTGTTTTTT
TRBD2	TRBJ2-1	TRBV6-6	-	CASSTTTSGFNEQFF	TGTGCCAGCAGCACCACTACTAGCGGCTTCAATGAGCAGTTCTTC
-	TRBJ1-3	TRBV6-5	-	CASSPAGGAGNTIYF	TGTGCCAGCAGTCCCGCCGGGGGTGCTGGAAACACCATATATTTT
TRBD1	TRBJ2-5	TRBV5-6	-	CASAPGQQETQYF	TGTGCCAGCGCTCCGGGACAGCAAGAGACCCAGTACTTC
-	TRBJ2-7	TRBV30	-	CAWSGPYEYEQYF	TGTGCCTGGAGCGGGCCCTACGAGTACGAGCAGTACTTC
TRBD2	TRBJ2-2	TRBV6-5	-	CASTLAGNTGELFF	TGTGCCAGCACACTAGCGGGGAACACCGGGGAGCTGTTTTTT
-	TRBJ1-5	TRBV28	-	CASSLFSNQPQHF	TGTGCCAGCAGTTTATTTTCCAATCAGCCCCAGCATTTT
-	TRBJ2-1	TRBV28	-	CASSWMGNDEQFF	TGTGCCAGCAGTTGGATGGGTAACGATGAGCAGTTCTTC
-	TRBJ2-7	TRBV27	once	CASSSGLLYYEQYF	TGTGCCAGCAGTTCCGGACTACTATACTACGAGCAGTACTTC
TRBD1	TRBJ1-3	TRBV7-3	few	CASSLDRETGNTIYF	TGTGCCAGCAGCCTAGACAGGGAAACTGGAAACACCATATATTTT
TRBD1	TRBJ2-7	TRBV30	once	CAWRGRTGNYEQYF	TGTGCCTGGAGGGGACGGACAGGGAACTACGAGCAGTACTTC
-	TRBJ2-7	TRBV30	-	CAWSSIRGGYEQYF	TGTGCCTGGAGTAGCATCAGGGGGGGGTACGAGCAGTACTTC
-	TRBJ2-7	TRBV27	-	CASSLGGPISYEQYF	TGTGCCAGCAGTTTAGGGGGGCCGATCTCCTACGAGCAGTACTTC
-	TRBJ2-5	TRBV7-3	-	CASSFDGASGTQYF	TGTGCCAGCAGCTTCGACGGGGCCTCGGGGACCCAGTACTTC
TRBD1	TRBJ2-5	TRBV28	-	CASSLSQGAGETQYF	TGTGCCAGCAGTTTATCACAGGGGGCAGGAGAGACCCAGTACTTC
TRBD1	TRBJ2-2	TRBV4-2	-	CASSQSPGQGTGELFF	TGTGCCAGCAGCCAATCTCCGGGACAGGGGACAGGGGAGCTGTTTTTT
TRBD2	TRBJ2-3	TRBV2	-	CASSESSGGAPARYF	TGTGCCAGCAGTGAATCTAGCGGGGGGGCCCCCGCGCGGTATTTT
-	TRBJ2-7	TRBV7-8	-	CASRFRSSYEQYF	TGTGCCAGCAGGTTCAGGAGCTCCTACGAGCAGTACTTC
-	TRBJ1-5	TRBV10-2	-	CASSQPPYSNQPQHF	TGCGCCAGCAGTCAACCCCCCTATAGCAATCAGCCCCAGCATTTT
TRBD1	TRBJ2-1	TRBV29-1	-	CSVLGRATGVDEQFF	TGCAGCGTCCTAGGACGCGCTACAGGGGTGGATGAGCAGTTCTTC
-	TRBJ1-4	TRBV4-3	-	CASSQASFGTESNEKLFF	TGCGCCAGCAGCCAAGCTTCTTTCGGTACGGAATCTAATGAAAAACTGTTTTTT
-	TRBJ2-3	TRBV7-8	-	CASSLARITPTDTQYF	TGTGCCAGCAGCTTAGCCCGGATTACACCCACAGATACGCAGTATTTT
TRBD2	TRBJ2-2	TRBV11-3	-	CASSPSGRPNTGELFF	TGTGCCAGCAGCCCAAGCGGGAGGCCAAACACCGGGGAGCTGTTTTTT
-	TRBJ1-5	TRBV12-5	-	CASGLVIGVPVGFRNQPQHF	TGTGCTAGTGGTTTGGTAATTGGGGTGCCAGTGGGCTTTCGCAATCAGCCCCAGCATTTT
-	TRBJ2-4	TRBV2	-	CASSTKNIQYF	TGTGCCAGCAGTACTAAAAACATTCAGTACTTC
-	TRBJ2-3	TRBV7-6	once	CASSLIPDTQYF	TGTGCCAGCAGCTTAATCCCAGATACGCAGTATTTT
-	TRBJ1-5	TRBV10-3	-	CAIRGQSNQPQHF	TGTGCCATCCGAGGACAGAGCAATCAGCCCCAGCATTTT
TRBD2	TRBJ2-3	TRBV6-5	-	CASSYDRGRSTQYF	TGTGCCAGCAGTTACGATCGCGGGAGGTCAACGCAGTATTTT
TRBD1	TRBJ1-5	TRBV30	-	CAWRPILGQGLKRNQPQHF	TGTGCCTGGAGACCAATATTGGGACAGGGGCTGAAGAGGAATCAGCCCCAGCATTTT